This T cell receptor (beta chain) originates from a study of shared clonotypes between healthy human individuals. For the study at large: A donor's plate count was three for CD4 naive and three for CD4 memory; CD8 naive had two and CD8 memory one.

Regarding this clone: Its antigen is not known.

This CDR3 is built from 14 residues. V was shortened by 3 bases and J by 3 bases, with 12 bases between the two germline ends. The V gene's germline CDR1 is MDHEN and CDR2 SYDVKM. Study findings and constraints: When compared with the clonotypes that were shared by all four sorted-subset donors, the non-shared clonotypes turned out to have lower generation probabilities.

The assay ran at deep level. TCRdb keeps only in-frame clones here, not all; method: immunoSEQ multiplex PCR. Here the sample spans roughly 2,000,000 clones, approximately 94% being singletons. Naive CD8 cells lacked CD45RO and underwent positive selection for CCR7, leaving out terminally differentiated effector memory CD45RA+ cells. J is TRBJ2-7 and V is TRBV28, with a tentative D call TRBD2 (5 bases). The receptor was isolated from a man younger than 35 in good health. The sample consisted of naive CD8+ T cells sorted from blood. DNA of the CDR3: TGTGCCAGCAGTTTTCCGGGATTGGACTACGAGCAGTACTTC. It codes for CASSFPGLDYEQYF.